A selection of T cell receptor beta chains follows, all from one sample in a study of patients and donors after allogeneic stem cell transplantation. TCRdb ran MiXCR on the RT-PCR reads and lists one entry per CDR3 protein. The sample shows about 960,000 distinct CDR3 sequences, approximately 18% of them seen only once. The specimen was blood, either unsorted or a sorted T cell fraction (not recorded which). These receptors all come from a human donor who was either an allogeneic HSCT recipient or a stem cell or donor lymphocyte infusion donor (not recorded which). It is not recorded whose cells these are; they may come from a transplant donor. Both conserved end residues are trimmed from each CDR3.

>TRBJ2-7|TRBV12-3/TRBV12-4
ASSFWAGGYEQY
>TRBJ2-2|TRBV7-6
ASSPGDTPGELF
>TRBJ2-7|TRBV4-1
ASSQDQRGEQY
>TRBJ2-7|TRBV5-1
ASSPNPGRDNYEQY
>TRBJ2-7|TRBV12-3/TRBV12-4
ASSLMGNEQY
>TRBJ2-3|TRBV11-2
ASSPIRADTQY
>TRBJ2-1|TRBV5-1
ASSLEGQGMLNEQF
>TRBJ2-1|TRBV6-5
ASSYSQGPYNEQF
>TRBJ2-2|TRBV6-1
ASRRRNSNTGELF
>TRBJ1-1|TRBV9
ASSPPGENTEAF
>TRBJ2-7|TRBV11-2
ASSLGPPTSGAYEQY
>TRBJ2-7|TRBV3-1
ASSQEASAREQY
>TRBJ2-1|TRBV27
ASRKSGRVGNEQF
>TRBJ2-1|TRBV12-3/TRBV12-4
ASRPSSGRGSEQF
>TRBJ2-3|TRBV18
ASSPQTGTGGTDTQY
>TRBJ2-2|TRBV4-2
ASSRTSGSWPGELF
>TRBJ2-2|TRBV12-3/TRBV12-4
ASSLRGNTGELF
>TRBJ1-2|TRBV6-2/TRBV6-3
ASSPDGSHGYT
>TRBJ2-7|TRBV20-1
SATAGSEQY
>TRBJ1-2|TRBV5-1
ASTLDRTRTYGYT
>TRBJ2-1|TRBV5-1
ASSSLADSYNEQF
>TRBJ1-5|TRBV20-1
SASGVADQPQH
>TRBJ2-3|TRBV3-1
ASSQDLGRGTDTQY
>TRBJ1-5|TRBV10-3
AISELGPGDGNQPQH
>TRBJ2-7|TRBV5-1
ASSVGQGGDEQY
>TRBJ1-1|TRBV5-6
ASSLNNRDTEAF
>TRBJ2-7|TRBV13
ASSSGHGAIWTNKYQY
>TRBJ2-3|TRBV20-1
SARSLASNTDTQY
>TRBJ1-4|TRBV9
ASSRPNLNEKLF
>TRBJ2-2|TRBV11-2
ASSLTGEKLF
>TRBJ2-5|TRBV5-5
ASSLRVWETQY
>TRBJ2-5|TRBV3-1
ASSARGRETQY